Sequencing of this T cell receptor beta chain was carried out in a study of sequential checkpoint blockade in melanoma. Study-wide background: Maintenance nivolumab came after either treatment sequence.

General observations from the study: For nivolumab-first patients, baseline tumor clonality was associated with response.

The CDR3 is made up of 13 amino acids. CDR1 is ENHRY, CDR2 SYGVKD, per germline. V dropped 8 bases and J dropped 2; count of bases not matched to a gene: 4. Treatment of the sample: randomized to nivolumab then ipilimumab (arm A) or the reverse (arm B). The assay was immunoSEQ multiplex PCR, and TCRdb's table has in-frame clones only and misses some. The table has around 4,000 clones, roughly 25% seen once; the top ten hold over 10%. In the case of this clone: Its antigen is currently unknown.

The receptor was isolated from a human donor with melanoma. The sequenced sample was tumor tissue (inferred from file names), obtained from a patient given nivolumab and ipilimumab in sequence. V gene TRBV10-3 combines with J gene TRBJ1-2, with 8 bases fitting TRBD1. The CDR3 region has the DNA TGTGCCATCCACAGGGGGACGAACTATGGCTACACCTTC. Protein product: CAIHRGTNYGYTF.